The 8 T cell receptor beta chains in this list originate from one sample, sequenced in a study of cytomegalovirus exposure and HLA in healthy donors. Primers for the PCR totalled 60 Vbeta and 13 Jbeta. The protocol was immunoSEQ multiplex PCR, while the TCRdb copy is restricted to in-frame clones and leaves out a portion. The table has about 110,000 clones, 73% seen once; the top ten hold around 7.7%. The specimen was PBMCs. These receptor sequences come from a man in his forties in good health and CMV-seronegative.

The rearrangement links TRBV7-9 to TRBJ2-3; TRBD2 agrees at 9 bases. The CDR3 is 16 amino acids. From germline, CDR1 is SEHNR and CDR2 FQNEAQ (reference sequence). Trimming removed 2 bases from V and 2 bases from J; junction bases left unmatched: 5. The CDR3 is CASSLPSGANTDTQYF. CDR3 DNA: TGTGCCAGCAGCTTACCTAGCGGGGCGAACACAGATACGCAGTATTTT.

The chain recombines TRBV29-1 with TRBJ2-7; D not resolved. This CDR3 has 12 amino acids. The V gene lost 2 bases and the J gene lost 2 bases, with 7 bases spanning the gap. Germline V CDR1 and CDR2: SQVTM, ANQGSEA. CDR3 bases: TGCAGCGTTGAAACTACGGCCTACGAGCAGTACTTC. Encoded protein: CSVETTAYEQYF.

The chain employs TRBV5-1 and TRBJ2-1, with TRBD1 identical over 9 bases. The germline V gene has CDR1 SGHRS and CDR2 YFSETQ. V dropped 4 bases and J dropped 8; count of bases not matched to a gene: 10. The length of the CDR3 is 15 residues. In DNA form, the CDR3 reads TGCGCCAGCAGCAAACAGGGGGCTAACGGATATGAGCAGTTCTTC. This gives the protein CASSKQGANGYEQFF.

The genes are TRBV5-1 and TRBJ2-7, with a weak D call TRBD2 (5 bases). The CDR3 contains 14 residues. Trimming took 0 bases from V and 7 from J, leaving 14 bases between them. CDR1 is SGHRS and CDR2 is YFSETQ in the germline V gene. CDR3 nucleotide sequence: TGCGCCAGCAGCTTGGGCGGCTTCTGGGAGGAGCAGTACTTC. Encoded protein: CASSLGGFWEEQYF.

This clone is a singleton in its sample. This chain uses TRBV5-1 with TRBJ2-5; 7 positions agree with TRBD2. The CDR3 has 13 residues. From germline, CDR1 is SGHRS and CDR2 YFSETQ. Trimming took 0 bases from V and 4 from J; bases not matched to a gene: 0. CDR3 protein: CASSLAGGETQYF. The CDR3 DNA sequence: TGCGCCAGCAGCTTGGCGGGGGGAGAGACCCAGTACTTC.

The V gene is TRBV2, the J gene TRBJ2-7; D is perhaps TRBD1 (5 bases). CDR3 length: 13 residues. V was clipped by 6 bases and J by 1 base, with 10 bases between them. The V gene's germline CDR1 is SNHLY and CDR2 FYNNEI. Here the CDR3 reads CASRQGLSYEQYF. CDR3 nucleotide sequence: TGTGCCAGCAGGCAGGGCTTGTCCTACGAGCAGTACTTC.

This sequence joins TRBV27 and TRBJ1-5; tentative D call: TRBD1 (6 bases). V was pared by 5 bases and J by 1 base, with 9 bases between. Germline V gives CDR1 MNHEY, CDR2 SMNVEV (reference sequence). The CDR3 has 14 amino acids. Here the CDR3 DNA reads TGTGCCAGCAGTACAGGGCCCAGCAATCAGCCCCAGCATTTT. It yields the protein CASSTGPSNQPQHF.

V gene TRBV4-3 combines with J gene TRBJ1-2; D is perhaps TRBD1 (5 bases). The CDR3 sequence is 14 residues long. Between the trimmed V and J ends, which lost 1 base and 7 bases, there was a span of 13 bases. Germline V gene sequence: CDR1 LGHNA, CDR2 YSLEER. This CDR3 reads CASSQGRTPGGYTF. The CDR3 region has the DNA TGCGCCAGCAGCCAAGGGCGGACACCGGGTGGCTACACCTTC.